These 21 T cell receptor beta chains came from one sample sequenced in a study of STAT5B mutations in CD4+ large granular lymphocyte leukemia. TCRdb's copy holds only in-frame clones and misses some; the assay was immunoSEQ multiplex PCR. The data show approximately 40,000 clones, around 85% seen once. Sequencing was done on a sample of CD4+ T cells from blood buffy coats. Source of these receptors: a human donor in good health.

The CDR3 region is CASSLRPGTGELFF. The DNA for the CDR3 is TGTGCCAGCAGCCTTAGACCCGGGACGGGGGAGCTGTTTTTT. This chain links TRBV11-2 with TRBJ2-2, with D perhaps matching TRBD1 or TRBD2 (5 bases each). The CDR3 totals 14 residues. Trimming stripped 5 bases from V and 8 bases from J, with 15 bases between. CDR1 and CDR2 (germline): SGHAT, FQNNGV.

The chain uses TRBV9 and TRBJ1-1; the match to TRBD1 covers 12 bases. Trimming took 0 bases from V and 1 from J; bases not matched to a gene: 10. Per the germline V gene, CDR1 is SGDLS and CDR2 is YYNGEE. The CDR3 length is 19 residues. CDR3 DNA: TGTGCCAGCAGCGTAGGATGGTCCGGGACAGGGGGCGCGAACACTGAAGCTTTCTTT. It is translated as CASSVGWSGTGGANTEAFF.

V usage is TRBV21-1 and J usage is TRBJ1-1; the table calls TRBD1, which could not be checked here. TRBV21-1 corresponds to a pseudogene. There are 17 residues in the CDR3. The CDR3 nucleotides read TGTGCCAGCTTCAAAGGGGACAGACCCTTGCCTAACACTGAAGCTTTCTTT. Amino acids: CASFKGDRPLPNTEAFF.

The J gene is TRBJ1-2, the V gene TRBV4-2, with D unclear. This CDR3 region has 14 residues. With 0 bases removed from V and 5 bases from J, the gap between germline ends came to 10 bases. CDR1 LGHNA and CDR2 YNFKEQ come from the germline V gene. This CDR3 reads CASSQDLVSYGYTF. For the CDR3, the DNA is TGTGCCAGCAGCCAAGATCTCGTCAGTTATGGCTACACCTTC.

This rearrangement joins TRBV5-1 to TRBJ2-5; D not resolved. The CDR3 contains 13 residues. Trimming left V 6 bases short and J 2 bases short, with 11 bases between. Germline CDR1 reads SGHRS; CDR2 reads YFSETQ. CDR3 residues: CASKKWQQETQYF. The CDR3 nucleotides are TGCGCCAGCAAGAAATGGCAGCAAGAGACCCAGTACTTC.

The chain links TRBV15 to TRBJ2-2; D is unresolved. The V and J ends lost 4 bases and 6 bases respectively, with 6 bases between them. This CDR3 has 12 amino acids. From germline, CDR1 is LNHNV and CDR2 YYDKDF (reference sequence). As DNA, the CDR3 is TGTGCCACCAGCAAGGGTGCCGGGGAGCTGTTTTTT. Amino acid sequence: CATSKGAGELFF.

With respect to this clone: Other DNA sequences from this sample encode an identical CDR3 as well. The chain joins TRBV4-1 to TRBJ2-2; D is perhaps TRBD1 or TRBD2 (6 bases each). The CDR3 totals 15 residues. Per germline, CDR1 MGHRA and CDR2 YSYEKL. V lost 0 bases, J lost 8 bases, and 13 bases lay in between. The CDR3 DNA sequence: TGCGCCAGCAGCCAAGAAGGGGGGAGCGCTGGGGAGCTGTTTTTT. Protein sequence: CASSQEGGSAGELFF.

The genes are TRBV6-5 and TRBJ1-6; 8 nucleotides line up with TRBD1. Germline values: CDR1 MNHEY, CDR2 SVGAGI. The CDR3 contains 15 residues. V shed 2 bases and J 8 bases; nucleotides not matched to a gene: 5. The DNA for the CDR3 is TGTGCCAGCAGTTACACGACAGGGGAAGATTCACCCCTCCACTTT. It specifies CASSYTTGEDSPLHF.

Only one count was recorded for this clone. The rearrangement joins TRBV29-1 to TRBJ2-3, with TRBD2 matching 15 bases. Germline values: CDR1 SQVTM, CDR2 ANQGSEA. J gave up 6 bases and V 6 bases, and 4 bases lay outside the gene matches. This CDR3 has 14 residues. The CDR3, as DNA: TGCAGCGTGGGGACTAGCGGGAGGACGGATACGCAGTATTTT. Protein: CSVGTSGRTDTQYF.

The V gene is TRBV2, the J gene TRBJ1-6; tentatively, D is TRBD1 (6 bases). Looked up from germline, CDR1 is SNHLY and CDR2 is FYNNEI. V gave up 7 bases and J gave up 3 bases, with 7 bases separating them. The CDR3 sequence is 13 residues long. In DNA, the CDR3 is TGTGCCAGCATGACAGGCTATAATTCACCCCTCCACTTT. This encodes CASMTGYNSPLHF.

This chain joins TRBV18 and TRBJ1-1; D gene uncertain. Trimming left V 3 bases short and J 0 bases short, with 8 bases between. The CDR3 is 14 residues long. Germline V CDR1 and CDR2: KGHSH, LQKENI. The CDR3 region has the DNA TGTGCCAGCTCACCGCGGGAGTTGAACACTGAAGCTTTCTTT. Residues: CASSPRELNTEAFF.

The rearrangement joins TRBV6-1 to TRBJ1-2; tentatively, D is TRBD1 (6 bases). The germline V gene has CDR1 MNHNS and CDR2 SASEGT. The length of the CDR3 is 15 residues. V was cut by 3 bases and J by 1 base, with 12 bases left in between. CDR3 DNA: TGTGCCAGCAGTGAGAGTACAGGGCTTAACTATGGCTACACCTTC. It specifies CASSESTGLNYGYTF.

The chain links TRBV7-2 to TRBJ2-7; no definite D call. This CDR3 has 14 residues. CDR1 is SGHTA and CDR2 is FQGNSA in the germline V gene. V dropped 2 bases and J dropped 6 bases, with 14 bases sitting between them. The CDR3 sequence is CASSLSGGVSEQYF. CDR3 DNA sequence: TGTGCCAGCAGCTTATCCGGTGGGGTTTCCGAGCAGTACTTC.

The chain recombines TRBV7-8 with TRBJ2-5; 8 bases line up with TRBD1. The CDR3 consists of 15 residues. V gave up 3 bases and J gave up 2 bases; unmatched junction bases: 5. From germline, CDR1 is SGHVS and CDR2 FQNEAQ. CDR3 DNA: TGTGCCAGCAGCTTCGGACAGGGCCTACAAGAGACCCAGTACTTC. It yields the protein CASSFGQGLQETQYF.

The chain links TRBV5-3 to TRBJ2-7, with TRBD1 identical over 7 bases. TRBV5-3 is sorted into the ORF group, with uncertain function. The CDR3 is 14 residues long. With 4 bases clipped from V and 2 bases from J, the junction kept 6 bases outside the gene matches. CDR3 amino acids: CARSRRQGAYEQYF. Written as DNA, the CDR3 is TGTGCCAGAAGCAGACGACAGGGAGCCTACGAGCAGTACTTC.

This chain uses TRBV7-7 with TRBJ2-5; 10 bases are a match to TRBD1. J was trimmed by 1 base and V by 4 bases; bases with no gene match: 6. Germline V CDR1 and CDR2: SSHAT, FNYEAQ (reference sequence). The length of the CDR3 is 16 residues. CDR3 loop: CASSYGTGVLQETQYF. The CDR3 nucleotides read TGTGCCAGCAGCTACGGGACAGGGGTACTCCAAGAGACCCAGTACTTC. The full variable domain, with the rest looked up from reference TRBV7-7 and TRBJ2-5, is GAGVSQSPRYKVTKRGQDVTLRCDPISSHATLYWYQQALGQGPEFLTYFNYEAQPDKSGLPSDRFSAERPEGSISTLTIQRTEQRDSAMYRCASSYGTGVLQETQYFGPGTRLLVL.

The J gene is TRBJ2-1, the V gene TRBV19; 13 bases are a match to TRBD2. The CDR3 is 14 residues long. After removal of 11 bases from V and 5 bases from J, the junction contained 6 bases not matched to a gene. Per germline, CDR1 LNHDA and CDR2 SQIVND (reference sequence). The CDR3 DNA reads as TGTGCCGGGGGGACTAGCGGGGACCACAATGAGCAGTTCTTC. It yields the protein CAGGTSGDHNEQFF.

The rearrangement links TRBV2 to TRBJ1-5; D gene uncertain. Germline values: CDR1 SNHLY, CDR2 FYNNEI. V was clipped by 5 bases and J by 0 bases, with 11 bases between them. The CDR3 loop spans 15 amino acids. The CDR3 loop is CASSKGGNSNQPQHF. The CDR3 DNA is TGTGCCAGCAGTAAGGGCGGCAATAGCAATCAGCCCCAGCATTTT.

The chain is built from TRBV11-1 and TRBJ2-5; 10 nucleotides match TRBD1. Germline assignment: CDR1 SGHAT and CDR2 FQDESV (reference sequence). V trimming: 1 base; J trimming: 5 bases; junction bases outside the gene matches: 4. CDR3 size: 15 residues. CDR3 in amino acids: CASSLGTGGSETQYF. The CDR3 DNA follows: TGTGCCAGCAGCTTAGGGACAGGGGGTTCGGAGACCCAGTACTTC.

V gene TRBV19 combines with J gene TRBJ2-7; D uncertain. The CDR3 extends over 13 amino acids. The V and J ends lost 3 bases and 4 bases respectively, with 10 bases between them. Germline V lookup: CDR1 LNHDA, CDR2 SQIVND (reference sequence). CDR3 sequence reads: CASSIKGGYEQYF. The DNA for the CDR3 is TGTGCCAGTAGTATTAAAGGCGGTTACGAGCAGTACTTC.

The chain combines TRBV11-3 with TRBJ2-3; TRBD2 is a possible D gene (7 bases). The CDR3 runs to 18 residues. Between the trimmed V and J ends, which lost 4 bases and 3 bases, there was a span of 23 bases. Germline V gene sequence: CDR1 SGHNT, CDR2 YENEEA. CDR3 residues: CASSSRGGAPMPTDTQYF. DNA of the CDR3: TGTGCCAGCAGCTCCAGGGGAGGGGCCCCAATGCCAACAGATACGCAGTATTTT.